Presented here are 29 T cell receptor beta chains from one specimen sequenced in a study of cytomegalovirus exposure and HLA in healthy donors. Primers included in the PCR were 60 Vbeta and 13 Jbeta primers. Measured with immunoSEQ multiplex PCR; TCRdb has only the in-frame clones, and not every one. Here the sample spans about 160,000 clones, approximately 80% being singletons. Material for sequencing was PBMCs. These TCRs come from a male donor in good health and CMV-seropositive.

This clone appeared a few times. This chain uses TRBV15 with TRBJ2-1; TRBD2 aligns across 8 bases. The germline gives CDR1 LNHNV, CDR2 YYDKDF (reference sequence). This CDR3 contains 13 residues. The V and J ends lost 8 bases and 6 bases, in that order; junction bases with no gene match: 6. The CDR3 region has the DNA TGTGCCACCTCAGCGGGGGAGCCCAATGAGCAGTTCTTC. Its protein product is CATSAGEPNEQFF.

About this clone itself: The germline gene is not matched at one end of the junction; a read error may be the cause. Other DNA sequences from this sample encode an identical CDR3 as well. J is TRBJ1-3 and V is TRBV30; D is undetermined. The CDR3 is 13 residues long. The germline CDR1 and CDR2 sequences are GTSNPN and SVGIG (reference sequence). The CDR3 nucleotides read TGTGCCTGGATGCGGCGCTCTGGGAACACCATATATTTT. Amino acids: CAWMRRSGNTIYF.

The genes are TRBV28 and TRBJ1-2, with 8 bases matching TRBD1. The CDR3 totals 14 residues. After removal of 5 bases from V and 4 bases from J, the junction contained 6 bases not matched to a gene. Germline V gene sequence: CDR1 MDHEN, CDR2 SYDVKM. The CDR3 DNA reads TGTGCCAGCAGTGGGGGACAGGCCGGCTATGGCTACACCTTC. Its translation is CASSGGQAGYGYTF.

J is TRBJ1-5 and V is TRBV5-3, with 9 bases fitting TRBD1. TRBV5-3 is identified as an open reading frame with a role that is uncertain. The CDR3 contains 18 residues. Losses at the gene ends were 3 bases for V and 1 base for J; bases not matched to a gene: 11. The CDR3, as DNA: TGTGCCAGAAGCTCGACCATCCTGGACAGGGGAAGCAATCAGCCCCAGCATTTT. Amino acid sequence: CARSSTILDRGSNQPQHF.

Comments on this clone: Other DNA sequences within the sample encode an identical CDR3. The chain employs TRBV10-2 and TRBJ1-1, with no clear D. Germline V CDR1 and CDR2: WSHSY, SAAADI. Trimming took 9 bases from V and 11 from J, leaving 22 bases between them. The CDR3 loop spans 13 amino acids. CDR3 bases: TGCGCCAGTACCGCGGGAGCAATCCAACCGGCTTTCTTT. Amino acid sequence: CASTAGAIQPAFF.

This clone has a count of ten or more. This chain connects TRBV7-9 to TRBJ1-2; a weak D match, TRBD1 (5 bases). Germline CDR1 and CDR2: SEHNR and FQNEAQ (reference sequence). This CDR3 is built from 15 residues. Trimming removed 3 bases from V and 5 bases from J, with 16 bases in between. In DNA, the CDR3 is TGTGCCAGCAGCTTCGGCAAGGCGGGGGAATATGGCTACACCTTC. Residues: CASSFGKAGEYGYTF. The full variable domain, its missing parts supplied by reference TRBV7-9 and TRBJ1-2, is DTGVSQNPRHKITKRGQNVTFRCDPISEHNRLYWYRQTLGQGPEFLTYFQNEAQLEKSRLLSDRFSAERPKGSFSTLEIQRTEQGDSAMYLCASSFGKAGEYGYTFGSGTRLTVV.

About this clone: Within the sample, other DNA sequences also encode this same CDR3. The chain joins TRBV5-1 to TRBJ1-4, with 8 bases aligning to TRBD1. The CDR3 totals 14 residues. Germline V gene lookup returns CDR1 SGHRS and CDR2 YFSETQ. J was trimmed by 8 bases and V by 4 bases; bases with no gene match: 7. CDR3 protein: CASSMTGEGEKLFF. CDR3 DNA: TGCGCCAGCAGCATGACAGGGGAAGGCGAAAAACTGTTTTTT.

J is TRBJ1-4 and V is TRBV19, with D unclear. CDR1 and CDR2 from the germline V gene are LNHDA and SQIVND (reference sequence). The CDR3 loop spans 14 amino acids. V was trimmed by 2 bases and J by 8 bases, leaving 12 bases between them. As DNA, the CDR3 is TGTGCCAGTAGTATATCCGTGAGAGGCGAAAAACTGTTTTTT. Protein product: CASSISVRGEKLFF.

This sequence joins TRBV9 and TRBJ2-2, with D uncertain. Germline CDR1 and CDR2: SGDLS and YYNGEE. The ends were cut back, 2 bases at V and 6 bases at J, with 2 bases in the middle. The CDR3 spans 11 residues. CDR3 sequence (DNA): TGTGCCAGCAGCGTCTCCGGGGAGCTGTTTTTT. It is translated as CASSVSGELFF.

The chain employs TRBV5-1 and TRBJ2-1, with 7 bases lining up with TRBD1. J gave up 8 bases and V 1 base, and 9 bases lay outside the gene matches. Germline CDR1 and CDR2: SGHRS and YFSETQ. The CDR3 runs 15 residues. The CDR3 is CASSLTGTVGDEQFF. In DNA form, the CDR3 reads TGCGCCAGCAGCTTGACCGGGACAGTAGGGGATGAGCAGTTCTTC. The entire variable domain, with the rest obtained from reference TRBV5-1 and TRBJ2-1, is as follows: KAGVTQTPRYLIKTRGQQVTLSCSPISGHRSVSWYQQTPGQGLQFLFEYFSETQRNKGNFPGRFSGRQFSNSRSEMNVSTLELGDSALYLCASSLTGTVGDEQFFGPGTRLTVL.

The chain has TRBV15 and TRBJ1-5, with D possibly TRBD1 on 6 matching bases. Trimming stripped 8 bases from V and 4 bases from J, with 15 bases between. The CDR3 extends over 14 amino acids. CDR1 and CDR2 (germline): LNHNV, YYDKDF (reference sequence). This CDR3 reads CATSRDILNQPQHF. CDR3 nucleotide sequence: TGTGCCACCTCCCGGGACATCCTAAATCAGCCCCAGCATTTT.

V usage is TRBV29-1 and J usage is TRBJ2-1; TRBD2 matches 11 bases. Germline V CDR1 and CDR2: SQVTM, ANQGSEA. Germline trimming cut 8 bases from V and 8 bases from J; bases unmatched to any gene: 8. The CDR3 has 13 residues. The CDR3 is CSSLAGGLDEQFF. The CDR3 nucleotides read TGCAGCTCTTTAGCGGGGGGGCTCGATGAGCAGTTCTTC.

V is TRBV7-8 and J is TRBJ2-6, with D possibly being TRBD2 (5 bases). Between the trimmed V and J ends, which lost 0 bases and 0 bases, there was a span of 21 bases. CDR1 and CDR2 (germline): SGHVS, FQNEAQ. The CDR3 is made up of 21 amino acids. The CDR3 nucleotides are TGTGCCAGCAGCTTAGCGCGAGCAGTAATAAAGAGGGACTCTGGGGCCAACGTCCTGACTTTC. It is translated as CASSLARAVIKRDSGANVLTF.

The chain couples TRBV29-1 to TRBJ1-1; D not certain. The germline CDR1 and CDR2 sequences are SQVTM and ANQGSEA. The CDR3 consists of 13 residues. V lost 7 bases, J lost 0 bases, and 12 bases lay in between. CDR3 DNA sequence: TGCAGCGGTTCGGGTGGAATGAACACTGAAGCTTTCTTT. Residues: CSGSGGMNTEAFF.

V and J are TRBV5-1 and TRBJ1-1; 7 bases align to TRBD1. The CDR3 is 16 amino acids. Germline assignment: CDR1 SGHRS and CDR2 YFSETQ. The junction had 8 bases not matched to a gene; V was cut back by 3 bases and J by 0 bases. The CDR3 spells CASSYNPGQMNTEAFF. The CDR3, as DNA: TGCGCCAGCAGCTATAATCCGGGACAGATGAACACTGAAGCTTTCTTT. Full variable domain (missing parts from reference TRBV5-1 and TRBJ1-1): KAGVTQTPRYLIKTRGQQVTLSCSPISGHRSVSWYQQTPGQGLQFLFEYFSETQRNKGNFPGRFSGRQFSNSRSEMNVSTLELGDSALYLCASSYNPGQMNTEAFFGQGTRLTVV.

The chain is built from TRBV7-2 and TRBJ2-3; D is undetermined. The CDR3 is 12 amino acids. CDR1 is SGHTA, CDR2 FQGNSA, per germline. Trimming left V 8 bases short and J 2 bases short, with 8 bases between. The CDR3 reads CASRVFTDTQYF. The CDR3 DNA follows: TGTGCCAGCCGGGTTTTCACAGATACGCAGTATTTT.

V is TRBV27 and J is TRBJ2-2; TRBD1 matches at 9 bases. Per the germline V gene, CDR1 is MNHEY and CDR2 is SMNVEV (reference sequence). The V and J ends lost 2 bases and 5 bases, in that order; junction bases with no gene match: 6. CDR3 length: 16 residues. CDR3 amino acids: CASSLRTGDLTGELFF. The CDR3 DNA is TGTGCCAGCAGTTTACGGACAGGGGACTTAACCGGGGAGCTGTTTTTT.

This clone was counted once. The rearrangement uses TRBV6-6 and TRBJ2-7; D is ambiguous. Germline CDR1 MNHNY, CDR2 SVGAGI (reference sequence). The CDR3 totals 13 residues. V lost 7 bases and J lost 1, with 11 bases in between. The CDR3 DNA sequence: TGTGCCAGCAATACTGTGAATTCCTACGAGCAGTACTTC. This sequence encodes CASNTVNSYEQYF.

The chain combines TRBV9 with TRBJ1-1, with D tentatively TRBD1 (5 bases). Germline values: CDR1 SGDLS, CDR2 YYNGEE. Between the trimmed V and J ends, which lost 2 bases and 0 bases, there was a span of 20 bases. The CDR3 runs 18 residues. The CDR3 sequence: CASSVVSSRVLMNTEAFF. The CDR3 bases are TGTGCCAGCAGCGTTGTCTCGTCCAGGGTTCTTATGAACACTGAAGCTTTCTTT.

The V and J genes are TRBV27 and TRBJ2-3, with 9 nucleotides matching TRBD2. Germline CDR1 reads MNHEY; CDR2 reads SMNVEV (reference sequence). This CDR3 has 15 amino acids. V shed 5 bases and J 14 bases; nucleotides not matched to a gene: 17. The CDR3 here is CASSNAGTSRFSPYF. DNA for the CDR3: TGTGCCAGCAGTAACGCCGGGACTAGCAGATTTTCCCCGTATTTT.

In this sample, this clone turned up once. V is TRBV5-4 and J is TRBJ2-1, with D maybe TRBD2 (6 bases). The V and J ends lost 3 bases and 6 bases respectively, with 19 bases between them. Germline V gene sequence: CDR1 SGHNT, CDR2 YYREEE (reference sequence). The CDR3 loop spans 16 amino acids. CDR3 bases: TGTGCCAGCAGCTGGGCCCAGCGCCCAGCGGGCAATGAGCAGTTCTTC. As protein: CASSWAQRPAGNEQFF.

For this clone: Relative to the germline gene, one junction end is altered; a read error may explain this. The chain joins TRBV7-9 to TRBJ1-1, with 9 positions matching TRBD1. CDR3 length equals 13 residues. Per the germline V gene, CDR1 is SEHNR and CDR2 is FQNEAQ (reference sequence). CDR3 region: CASSSGTGLCQNF. Here the CDR3 DNA reads TGTGCCAGCAGCTCCGGGACAGGGCTCTGTCAGAACTTT.

The chain links TRBV7-2 to TRBJ2-7; D is ambiguous. This CDR3 has 14 residues. Trimming took 1 base from V and 3 from J, leaving 10 bases between them. Germline V lookup: CDR1 SGHTA, CDR2 FQGNSA. CDR3 coding DNA: TGTGCCAGCAGCTTAGACACTATTTTCTACGAGCAGTACTTC. This translates into CASSLDTIFYEQYF.

J is TRBJ1-6 and V is TRBV7-9; D call uncertain. Trimming took 2 bases from V and 2 from J, leaving 7 bases between them. The CDR3 consists of 15 residues. Germline values: CDR1 SEHNR, CDR2 FQNEAQ (reference sequence). The CDR3 nucleotides read TGTGCCAGCAGCTTACGGGAGCCCTATAATTCACCCCTCCACTTT. It is translated as CASSLREPYNSPLHF. Filled out from reference TRBV7-9 and TRBJ1-6, the complete variable domain reads DTGVSQNPRHKITKRGQNVTFRCDPISEHNRLYWYRQTLGQGPEFLTYFQNEAQLEKSRLLSDRFSAERPKGSFSTLEIQRTEQGDSAMYLCASSLREPYNSPLHFGNGTRLTVT.

The V gene is TRBV5-4, the J gene TRBJ2-7; 11 nucleotides align to TRBD2. The germline V gene has CDR1 SGHNT and CDR2 YYREEE (reference sequence). The CDR3 runs to 17 residues. The V gene end was trimmed by 4 bases and the J gene end by 3 bases; junction bases not matched to a gene: 12. CDR3 sequence reads: CASSPLPTSGNGYEQYF. As DNA, the CDR3 is TGTGCCAGCAGCCCCCTCCCGACTAGCGGGAACGGCTACGAGCAGTACTTC.

The chain joins TRBV5-8 to TRBJ2-4; D call uncertain. The CDR3 spans 15 residues. Deletions cut 1 base from V and 5 bases from J, with 13 bases between. Germline CDR1 SGHTS, CDR2 YDEGEE. The CDR3 region is CASSLFPRVQNIQYF. The CDR3 nucleotides read TGTGCCAGCAGCTTGTTCCCCCGGGTTCAAAACATTCAGTACTTC.

The chain employs TRBV30 and TRBJ1-4; 9 bases map to TRBD1. The CDR3 has 13 amino acids. V shed 0 bases, J shed 8 bases, and the junction held 1 base outside the gene matches. In germline, CDR1 is GTSNPN, CDR2 SVGIG (reference sequence). CDR3 nucleotide sequence: TGTGCCTGGAGTGTGGGGACAGGGGAAAAACTGTTTTTT. Amino acid sequence: CAWSVGTGEKLFF.

The chain links TRBV6-5 to TRBJ1-2; 8 bases line up with TRBD1. Germline-derived CDR1 and CDR2 are MNHEY and SVGAGI. With 5 bases clipped from V and 5 bases from J, the junction kept 10 bases outside the gene matches. There are 15 residues in the CDR3. CDR3 residues: CASSLIRTGPYGYTF. The CDR3 DNA follows: TGTGCCAGCAGTCTTATTCGGACAGGGCCTTATGGCTACACCTTC.

This chain links TRBV10-1 with TRBJ2-1; 10 positions match TRBD2. This CDR3 is 13 amino acids long. The junction had 4 bases not matched to a gene; V was cut back by 6 bases and J by 8 bases. Germline lookup yields CDR1 WNHNN and CDR2 SYGVQD (reference sequence). As DNA, the CDR3 is TGCGCCAGCAGGGCTAGCGGGAGTTATGAGCAGTTCTTC. Protein: CASRASGSYEQFF.